This T cell receptor (beta chain) emerged from a study of human versus mouse CDR3 diversity and MHC coevolution. Cells were CD45RO-negative CD62L-positive naive CD4 T cells sorted from PBMCs. Here immunoSEQ multiplex PCR was the method, and the copy in TCRdb shows in-frame clones only, minus some. The sample has around 77,000 clones, about nine tenths seen once; the top ten hold more than 0.13%. There are 18 residues in the CDR3. Unmatched junction bases numbered 13, after V lost 3 bases and J lost 3 bases. The V gene's germline CDR1 is MGHDK and CDR2 SYGVNS. This sequence joins TRBV25-1 and TRBJ1-2; 10 bases are shared with TRBD1. Sequenced: naive CD4+ T cells from blood. Subset in this sample: CD45RO-negative CD62L-positive naive CD4 T cells. The receptor's source is a person between 25 and 70 years old in good health. CDR3 region: CASSDRPDRGRGYYGYTF. For the CDR3, the DNA is TGTGCCAGCAGTGACCGTCCCGACAGGGGGCGGGGGTACTATGGCTACACCTTC.